Each of the 11 T cell receptor beta chains below was sequenced from the same sample in a study of cytomegalovirus exposure and HLA in healthy donors. Primers: 60 Vbeta forward and 13 Jbeta reverse. Method: immunoSEQ multiplex PCR; TCRdb's copy keeps in-frame clones and lacks some. The sample includes about 75,000 clones, approximately 80% of them seen just once. What was sequenced was PBMCs. The receptor set was obtained from a man aged 70 or older in good health and CMV-seropositive.

The chain couples TRBV7-9 to TRBJ2-1; TRBD2 matches at 12 bases. From germline, CDR1 is SEHNR and CDR2 FQNEAQ (reference sequence). This CDR3 has 15 residues. The V segment lost 1 base and the J segment 5 bases; nucleotides outside the gene matches: 0. The DNA of the CDR3 is TGTGCCAGCAGCTTAGGACTAGCGGGAGACAATGAGCAGTTCTTC. It specifies CASSLGLAGDNEQFF. The entire variable domain, with the rest obtained from reference TRBV7-9 and TRBJ2-1, is as follows: DTGVSQNPRHKITKRGQNVTFRCDPISEHNRLYWYRQTLGQGPEFLTYFQNEAQLEKSRLLSDRFSAERPKGSFSTLEIQRTEQGDSAMYLCASSLGLAGDNEQFFGPGTRLTVL.

This sequence joins TRBV6-5 and TRBJ1-4; D uncertain. The CDR3 loop spans 14 amino acids. V dropped 5 bases and J dropped 8 bases, with 15 bases sitting between them. Per the germline V gene, CDR1 is MNHEY and CDR2 is SVGAGI. The DNA of the CDR3 is TGTGCCAGCAGTAGAGATGCGAGGCGCGAAAAACTGTTTTTT. Protein product: CASSRDARREKLFF.

V is TRBV6-6 and J is TRBJ1-1, with D unclear. The CDR3 runs to 12 residues. Trimming left V 6 bases short and J 5 bases short, with 10 bases between. Germline V gives CDR1 MNHNY, CDR2 SVGAGI (reference sequence). The CDR3 DNA follows: TGTGCCAGCAGCCCGGGGAATACTGAAGCTTTCTTT. Amino acids: CASSPGNTEAFF.

This clone was counted only a few times. The rearrangement joins TRBV5-6 to TRBJ1-5, with D possibly being TRBD1 (6 bases). There are 13 residues in the CDR3. V dropped 4 bases and J dropped 4 bases, with 9 bases sitting between them. From germline, CDR1 is SGHDT and CDR2 YYEEEE. The DNA for the CDR3 is TGTGCCAGCAGCGGGGGGGCTAATCAGCCCCAGCATTTT. The encoded protein is CASSGGANQPQHF.

The chain couples TRBV5-1 to TRBJ2-5; tentatively, D is TRBD1 (6 bases). Germline V lookup: CDR1 SGHRS, CDR2 YFSETQ. The CDR3 length is 15 residues. Deletions cut 3 bases from V and 5 bases from J, with 17 bases between. Written as DNA, the CDR3 is TGCGCCAGCAGCTCCGGTGTGGGGGCGCGGGAGACCCAGTACTTC. Translating it yields CASSSGVGARETQYF.

The V and J genes are TRBV19 and TRBJ1-5, with unresolved D. Germline V gives CDR1 LNHDA, CDR2 SQIVND (reference sequence). The V end lost 7 bases, the J end lost 4 bases, and 8 bases lay between the germline ends. CDR3 length equals 12 residues. The CDR3 DNA reads TGTGCCAGTACCGCCGGGAATCAGCCCCAGCATTTT. Residues: CASTAGNQPQHF.

This chain uses TRBV15 with TRBJ2-7, with TRBD2 identical over 9 bases. V lost 1 base to trimming and J lost 2 bases; unmatched junction nucleotides: 3. This CDR3 contains 15 residues. CDR1 LNHNV and CDR2 YYDKDF come from the germline V gene (reference sequence). CDR3 DNA sequence: TGTGCCACCAGCAGAGTACTAGCGGGTACCTACGAGCAGTACTTC. Protein: CATSRVLAGTYEQYF.

The V call is TRBV5-4, the J call TRBJ2-7, with 7 positions matching TRBD2. The CDR3 extends over 14 amino acids. The V and J ends lost 5 bases and 7 bases, in that order; junction bases with no gene match: 12. Germline CDR1 and CDR2: SGHNT and YYREEE (reference sequence). CDR3 bases: TGTGCCAGCAGTCCCGGGACTATCAGCAGGGAGCAGTACTTC. Translated, it gives CASSPGTISREQYF.

This chain connects TRBV5-1 to TRBJ2-1, with no clear D. The germline V gene has CDR1 SGHRS and CDR2 YFSETQ. The CDR3 runs 13 residues. The V gene lost 0 bases and the J gene lost 3 bases, with 4 bases spanning the gap. The CDR3 sequence is CASSLASYNEQFF. In DNA form, the CDR3 reads TGCGCCAGCAGCTTGGCGAGCTACAATGAGCAGTTCTTC.

This sequence joins TRBV11-2 and TRBJ2-3; 10 bases agree with TRBD2. Looked up from germline, CDR1 is SGHAT and CDR2 is FQNNGV. With V trimmed by 1 base and J by 4 bases, 2 bases remained unmatched. The CDR3 has 15 residues. This CDR3 is CASSLALAGPDTQYF. DNA of the CDR3: TGTGCCAGCAGCTTAGCACTAGCGGGGCCAGATACGCAGTATTTT.

The chain uses TRBV7-2 and TRBJ2-7, with 8 bases aligning to TRBD1. The trim removed 5 bases at V and 6 bases at J, leaving 9 bases unmatched. The CDR3 runs 14 residues. Looked up from germline, CDR1 is SGHTA and CDR2 is FQGNSA. The CDR3 is CASSQGQATSEQYF. CDR3 bases: TGTGCCAGCAGCCAGGGACAGGCAACGAGCGAGCAGTACTTC.